Listed below are T cell receptor beta chains from one sample, sequenced in a study of Graves' ophthalmopathy and Graves' hyperthyroidism. TCRdb used MiXCR to reprocess the multiplex PCR reads, holding one entry per CDR3 protein. Of around 1.1 million distinct CDR3 sequences listed, less than 45% are singletons. Sequencing was performed on peripheral blood or thyroid tissue (not recorded which). The receptors originated from an adult man with Graves' hyperthyroidism. CDR3s include the opening cysteine and the closing phenylalanine or tryptophan. Some rows mark clone size as missing; the rest say once, few, many or name a class of expanded clone.

>NA|TRBV20-1|16
CSAWESSRSYNSPLHF
>many|TRBV7-9|15
CASSSNFGTQETQYF
>many|TRBV5-6|12
CASSLAPHGYTF
>once|TRBV15|20
CATSRTRFHRGLAGAYEQYF
>NA|TRBV7-2|15
CASSLEWGQGYGYTF
>few|TRBV14|17
CASSQEGLLAGIYEQYF
>once|TRBV2|13
CASWGGSYNEQFF
>many|TRBV12-3/TRBV12-4|11
CASSNRGAAFF
>many|TRBV20-1|13
CSARTSGKYEQYF
>NA|TRBV7-9|15
CASSSPGTETYEQYF
>many|TRBV6-5|12
CASRGEGGILFF
>many|TRBV7-6|14
CASSLRGQGVKLFF
>NA|TRBV9|15
CASSVASGGAETQYF
>NA|TRBV5-4|16
CASSLDGGRAAGELFF
>NA|TRBV10-3|15
CAISEGQGATQPQHF
>NA|TRBV29-1|13
CSVEDLTQGTQYF
>NA|TRBV29-1|13
CSVEEGRGRGYTF
>many|TRBV19|13
CASLDRGRGPQHF